A selection of T cell receptor beta chains follows, all from one sample in a study of OX40 agonist ivuxolimab in advanced cancers. TCRdb's copy holds only in-frame clones and misses some; the assay was immunoSEQ multiplex PCR. The table lists some 60,000 clones, about 94% of them singletons, with about 19% in the top ten. Source: CD4+ or CD8+ T cells sorted from blood, taken in a trial of the OX40 agonist ivuxolimab. The source is an adult with an advanced solid tumor such as melanoma, head and neck, liver or kidney cancer. Both conserved end residues are part of each CDR3. The D gene is left open where the match is weak. Clone size appears in some rows only: once, few, many, or a class for an expanded clone.

clone_size | cdr3_length | j_call | d_call | v_call | cdr3_nt | cdr3_aa
once | 16 | TRBJ2-2 | TRBD1 | TRBV7-8 | TGTGCCAGCAGCTTAGCGAGACAGGGCCTGACCGGGGAGCTGTTTTTT | CASSLARQGLTGELFF
- | 15 | TRBJ1-5 | - | TRBV27 | TGTGCCAGCAGGACAGATACATCATACAGGGAGACCCAGCATTTT | CASRTDTSYRETQHF
- | 17 | TRBJ1-3 | - | TRBV30 | TGTGCCTGGAGTGTAAAAGAGGGCAGGGCGTGGGGAAACACCATATATTTT | CAWSVKEGRAWGNTIYF
- | 11 | TRBJ2-1 | TRBD2 | TRBV7-9 | TGTGCCAGCAGCCCCGGGGGGGGGCAGTTCTTC | CASSPGGGQFF
- | 15 | TRBJ1-1 | TRBD1 | TRBV7-9 | TGTGCCAGCAGCCCAAGGGGACAGGGGGACGCAGAAGCTTTCTTT | CASSPRGQGDAEAFF
- | 18 | TRBJ2-1 | TRBD2 | TRBV28 | TGTGCCAGCAGTCCCGGACTAGCGGGAGATTCTTATCGGAATGAGCAGTTCTTC | CASSPGLAGDSYRNEQFF
- | 15 | TRBJ1-5 | - | TRBV19 | TGTGCCAGTAGTTTCACAGGGACCCTCGGGCAGCCCCAGCATTTT | CASSFTGTLGQPQHF
- | 15 | TRBJ2-7 | TRBD2 | TRBV11-2 | TGTGCCAGCAGCCGCGGGACTAGCGGATTCTACGAGCAGTACTTC | CASSRGTSGFYEQYF
- | 14 | TRBJ2-2 | TRBD2 | TRBV15 | TGTGCCACCAGCGAACTAGCGGGCCCCGGGGAGCTGTTTTTT | CATSELAGPGELFF
- | 14 | TRBJ2-7 | - | TRBV4-3 | TGCGCCAGCAGCCAAGATCTCGGGGATTACGAGCAGTACTTC | CASSQDLGDYEQYF
- | 15 | TRBJ2-2 | TRBD2 | TRBV9 | TGTGCCAGCAGCGTAGGAGGAGCGGGACCCAGGGAGCTGTTTTTT | CASSVGGAGPRELFF
- | 16 | TRBJ2-1 | TRBD2 | TRBV29-1 | TGCAGCGTTAATGGACTAGCGGGAGTAACGGGCAATGAGCAGTTCTTC | CSVNGLAGVTGNEQFF
- | 15 | TRBJ2-7 | TRBD2 | TRBV7-9 | TGTGCCAGCAGCTTACCCGGGAGGGCCTTTAACGAGCAGTACTTC | CASSLPGRAFNEQYF
- | 11 | TRBJ2-3 | - | TRBV6-5 | TGTGCCAGCAGTTATGCGGATACGCAGTATTTT | CASSYADTQYF
- | 12 | TRBJ1-1 | TRBD1 | TRBV2 | TGTGCCAGCAGGACAGGGGGCAGTGGAGCTTTCTTT | CASRTGGSGAFF
few | 15 | TRBJ1-5 | - | TRBV28 | TGTGCCAGCAGTTTAAGCCAGTATAGCAATCAGCCCCAGCATTTT | CASSLSQYSNQPQHF
- | 12 | TRBJ2-5 | TRBD1 | TRBV29-1 | TGCAGCGTGTGGACAGGGATGGAGACCCAGTACTTC | CSVWTGMETQYF
once | 15 | TRBJ2-7 | TRBD2 | TRBV19 | TGTGCCAGTAGGAGGACTAGCGGTCCATCCTACGAGCAGTACTTC | CASRRTSGPSYEQYF
- | 19 | TRBJ2-1 | - | TRBV12-5 | TGTGCTAGTGGTTTGGCCCCCCTCGAGCGGGTGAGCTCCTACAATGAGCAGTTCTTC | CASGLAPLERVSSYNEQFF
- | 18 | TRBJ2-7 | TRBD1 | TRBV7-9 | TGTGCCAGCAGCTTAATTGGATCAAGGGACAGAGGCTCCTACGAGCAGTACTTC | CASSLIGSRDRGSYEQYF
- | 15 | TRBJ1-6 | TRBD1 | TRBV5-1 | TGCGCCAGCAGCTTAACAGGGGGCTATAATTCACCCCTCCACTTT | CASSLTGGYNSPLHF
- | 12 | TRBJ1-5 | - | TRBV19 | TGTGCCAGTAGTATATCGGGGCAGCCCCAACATTTT | CASSISGQPQHF
- | 14 | TRBJ1-4 | - | TRBV27 | TGTGCCAGCAGCCCGTTTTTGGGGACGTCTGAACTGTTTTTT | CASSPFLGTSELFF
few | 16 | TRBJ2-2 | TRBD2 | TRBV5-1 | TGCGCCAGCAGCTGGACTAGCGGGAGGGGCCCCGGGGAGCTGTTTTTT | CASSWTSGRGPGELFF
- | 13 | TRBJ2-7 | - | TRBV29-1 | TGCAGCGTTCAGGTCCTTGAGGCCTACGAGCAGTACTTC | CSVQVLEAYEQYF
- | 15 | TRBJ1-1 | - | TRBV7-9 | TGTGCCAGCAGCTTATTGGGAGGGGGTGGCACTGAAGCTTTCTTT | CASSLLGGGGTEAFF
once | 14 | TRBJ2-1 | - | TRBV6-5 | TGTGCCAGCAGTTACACTTTCAAGCACAATGAGCAGTTCTTC | CASSYTFKHNEQFF
- | 14 | TRBJ2-7 | - | TRBV19 | TGTGCCAGTAGTATCAGGGGCCCAACCTACGAGCAGTACTTC | CASSIRGPTYEQYF
- | 14 | TRBJ2-7 | TRBD1 | TRBV29-1 | TGCAGCGGCGTAGGGGGGACAGGAGCATACGAGCAGTACTTC | CSGVGGTGAYEQYF
- | 12 | TRBJ2-3 | - | TRBV27 | TGTGCCAGCAGTCCCCCCCGGGGTACGCAGTATTTT | CASSPPRGTQYF
- | 12 | TRBJ2-7 | - | TRBV5-4 | TGTGCCAGCAGCTTGGGATTCGCCGAGCAGTACTTC | CASSLGFAEQYF
- | 13 | TRBJ1-2 | TRBD1 | TRBV6-5 | TGTGCCAGCAGTTACGTGACAGGGTATGGCTACACCTTC | CASSYVTGYGYTF
- | 15 | TRBJ1-5 | TRBD1 | TRBV19 | TGTGCCAGTAGAAGACAGGGGGTTGGTAATCAGCCCCAGCATTTT | CASRRQGVGNQPQHF
medium-sized | 15 | TRBJ1-4 | - | TRBV21-1 | TGTGCCAGCAGGGGAGGACAGGGGGGGAATGAAAAACTGTTTTTT | CASRGGQGGNEKLFF
- | 15 | TRBJ1-2 | - | TRBV7-9 | TGTGCCAGCAGACTTCTAGACAGGCCCGACTATGGCTACACCTTC | CASRLLDRPDYGYTF
- | 15 | TRBJ2-7 | TRBD1 | TRBV5-4 | TGTGCCAGCAGCAACTGGACAGGGGGGACCTTGAAGCAGTACTTC | CASSNWTGGTLKQYF
- | 15 | TRBJ1-1 | - | TRBV7-9 | TGTGCCAGCAGCCTTGGGCCGGGGTTGAACACTGAAGCTTTCTTT | CASSLGPGLNTEAFF
- | 14 | TRBJ2-7 | - | TRBV9 | TGTGCCAGCAGCGTAGGACTGGGGGGCTACGAGCAGTACTTC | CASSVGLGGYEQYF
- | 14 | TRBJ1-1 | - | TRBV10-3 | TGTGCCATCGGGCTGGGAGACCACCCTTTGGTGGCTTTCTTT | CAIGLGDHPLVAFF
- | 15 | TRBJ2-2 | TRBD2 | TRBV14 | TGTGCCAGCAGCCAAGCAGGAGCGGGAAGCCGGGAGCTGTTTTTT | CASSQAGAGSRELFF
- | 16 | TRBJ2-1 | TRBD2 | TRBV7-3 | TGTGCCAGCAGGCCTTTTAGCGGGAGAGCGAACAATGAGCAGTTCTTC | CASRPFSGRANNEQFF
- | 15 | TRBJ2-1 | - | TRBV7-3 | TGTGCCAGCAGCTTATTAGGGGGAGGATACAATGAGCAGTTCTTC | CASSLLGGGYNEQFF
- | 20 | TRBJ2-7 | TRBD2 | TRBV2 | TGTGCCAGCAGTCCCTACGGACTAGCGGGAGGGTTCCTTACCCTTTACGAGCAGTACTTC | CASSPYGLAGGFLTLYEQYF
- | 16 | TRBJ1-2 | - | TRBV9 | TGTGCCAGCAGCTCCTCCGGCGGCCAGGTCAACTATGGCTACACCTTC | CASSSSGGQVNYGYTF
- | 15 | TRBJ2-7 | - | TRBV7-2 | TGTGCCAGCAGCTTAGCGTTCCTCCGAGGGTACGAGCAGTACTTC | CASSLAFLRGYEQYF
- | 14 | TRBJ2-1 | TRBD2 | TRBV5-1 | TGCGCCAGCAGCCCGGGACTAGCGGAGGTCGAGCAGTTCTTC | CASSPGLAEVEQFF
- | 15 | TRBJ1-1 | TRBD1 | TRBV28 | TGTGCCAGCAGTTCTCCAGGGGGCGCATACACTGAAGCTTTCTTT | CASSSPGGAYTEAFF
- | 14 | TRBJ1-3 | - | TRBV5-6 | TGTGCCAGCAGCCCCCGGAGCTCTGGAAACACCATATATTTT | CASSPRSSGNTIYF
- | 16 | TRBJ1-3 | - | TRBV9 | TGTGCCAGCAGCGTAGATATAGGCATCTCTGGAAACACCATATATTTT | CASSVDIGISGNTIYF
- | 22 | TRBJ2-2 | TRBD2 | TRBV12-5 | TGTGCTAGTGGTTTGGGCACATTCGCTCCTCTAGCGGGAGGGCGGAGGACCGGGGAGCTGTTTTTT | CASGLGTFAPLAGGRRTGELFF
- | 18 | TRBJ2-3 | TRBD2 | TRBV19 | TGTGCCAGTAGTCCCCCGGGGATTGGACTAGCGGGACCAGATACGCAGTATTTT | CASSPPGIGLAGPDTQYF
- | 15 | TRBJ2-7 | TRBD1 | TRBV4-2 | TGTGCCAGCAGCCAAGGGGGGACAGGGACCTACGAGCAGTACTTC | CASSQGGTGTYEQYF
- | 15 | TRBJ2-3 | - | TRBV6-6 | TGTGCCAGCAGTTACCCCCCCGGAGGCACAGATACGCAGTATTTT | CASSYPPGGTDTQYF
- | 16 | TRBJ1-1 | TRBD1 | TRBV14 | TGTGCCAGCAGCCAAGGCGACAGGGGTCTGAACACTGAAGCTTTCTTT | CASSQGDRGLNTEAFF
- | 13 | TRBJ1-1 | - | TRBV2 | TGTGCCAGCAGTGATTACTCTCTCTCCGAAGCTTTCTTT | CASSDYSLSEAFF